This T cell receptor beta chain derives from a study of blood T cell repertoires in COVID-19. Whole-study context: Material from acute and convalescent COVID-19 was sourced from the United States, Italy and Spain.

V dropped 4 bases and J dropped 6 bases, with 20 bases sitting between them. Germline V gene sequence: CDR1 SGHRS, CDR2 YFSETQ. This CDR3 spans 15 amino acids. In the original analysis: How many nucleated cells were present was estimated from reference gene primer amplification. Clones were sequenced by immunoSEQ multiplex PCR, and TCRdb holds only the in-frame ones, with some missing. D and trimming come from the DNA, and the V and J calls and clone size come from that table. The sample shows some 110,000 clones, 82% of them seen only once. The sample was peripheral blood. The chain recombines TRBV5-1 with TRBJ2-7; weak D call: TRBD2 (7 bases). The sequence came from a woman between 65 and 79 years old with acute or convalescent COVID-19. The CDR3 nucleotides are TGCGCCAGCAGCCAAGGGGGGGCCTTTATAGGCGAGCAGTACTTC. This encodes CASSQGGAFIGEQYF.